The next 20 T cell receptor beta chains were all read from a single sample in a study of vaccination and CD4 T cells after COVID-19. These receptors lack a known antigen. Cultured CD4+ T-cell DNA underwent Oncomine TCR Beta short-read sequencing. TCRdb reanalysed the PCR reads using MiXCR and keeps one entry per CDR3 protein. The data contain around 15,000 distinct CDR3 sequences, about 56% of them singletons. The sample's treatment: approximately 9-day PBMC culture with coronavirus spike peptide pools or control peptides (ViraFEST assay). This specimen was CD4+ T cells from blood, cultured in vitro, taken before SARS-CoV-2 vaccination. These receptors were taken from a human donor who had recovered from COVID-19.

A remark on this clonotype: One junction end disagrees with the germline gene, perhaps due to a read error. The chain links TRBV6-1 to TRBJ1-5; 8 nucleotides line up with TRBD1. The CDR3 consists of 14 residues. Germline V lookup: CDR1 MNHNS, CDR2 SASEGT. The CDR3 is CAISDTGGNQPQHF. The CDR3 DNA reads TGTGCCATCAGTGATACAGGGGGAAATCAGCCCCAGCATTTT.

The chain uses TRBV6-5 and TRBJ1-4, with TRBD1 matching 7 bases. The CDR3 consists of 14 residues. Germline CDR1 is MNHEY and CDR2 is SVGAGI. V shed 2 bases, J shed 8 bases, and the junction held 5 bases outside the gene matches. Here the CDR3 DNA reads TGTGCCAGCAGTTACCGGGACAGCCGAGAAAAACTGTTTTTT. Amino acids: CASSYRDSREKLFF.

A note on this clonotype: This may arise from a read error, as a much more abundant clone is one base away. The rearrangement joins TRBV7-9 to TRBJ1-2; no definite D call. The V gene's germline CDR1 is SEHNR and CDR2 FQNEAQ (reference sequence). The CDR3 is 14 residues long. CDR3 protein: CTSSLTDRDYGYTF. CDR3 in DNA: TGTACCAGCAGCTTAACAGACCGCGACTATGGCTACACCTTC.

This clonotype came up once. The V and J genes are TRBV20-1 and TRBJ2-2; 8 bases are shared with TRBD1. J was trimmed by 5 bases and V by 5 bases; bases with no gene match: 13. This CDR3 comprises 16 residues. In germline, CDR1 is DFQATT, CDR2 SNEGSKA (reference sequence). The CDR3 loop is CSAYKPDRVGTGELFF. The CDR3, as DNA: TGCAGTGCTTATAAGCCGGACAGGGTGGGAACCGGGGAGCTGTTTTTT.

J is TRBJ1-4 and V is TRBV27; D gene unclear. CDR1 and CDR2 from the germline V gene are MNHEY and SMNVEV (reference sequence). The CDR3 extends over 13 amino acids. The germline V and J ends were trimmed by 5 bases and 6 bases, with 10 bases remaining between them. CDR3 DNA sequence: TGTGCCAGCAGTCCTGGGTTTTATGAAAAACTGTTTTTT. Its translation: CASSPGFYEKLFF.

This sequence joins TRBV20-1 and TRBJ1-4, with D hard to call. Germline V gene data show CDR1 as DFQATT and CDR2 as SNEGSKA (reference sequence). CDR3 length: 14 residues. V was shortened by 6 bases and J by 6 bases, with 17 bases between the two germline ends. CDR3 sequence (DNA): TGCAGTGCAGAGAGCCCAGCGCACGATGAAAAACTGTTTTTT. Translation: CSAESPAHDEKLFF.

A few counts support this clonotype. The CDR3 DNA is TGTGCCAGCCTACAGGGGGCGGAAGCTTTCTTT. Its protein is CASLQGAEAFF. This chain links TRBV6-2 or TRBV6-3 with TRBJ1-1; 9 nucleotides align to TRBD1. Germline CDR1 is MNHEY and CDR2 is SVGEGT. The V and J ends lost 8 bases and 8 bases, in that order; junction bases with no gene match: 3. The CDR3 is made up of 11 amino acids.

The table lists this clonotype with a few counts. CDR3 loop: CASHSGQYYGYTF. The CDR3 DNA reads as TGTGCCAGCCATTCCGGACAGTACTATGGCTACACCTTC. The rearrangement uses TRBV19 and TRBJ1-2; a weak D match, TRBD1 (6 bases). Trimming cost V 9 bases and J 3 bases, with 14 bases left between them. Per the germline V gene, CDR1 is LNHDA and CDR2 is SQIVND (reference sequence). The CDR3 is made up of 13 amino acids.

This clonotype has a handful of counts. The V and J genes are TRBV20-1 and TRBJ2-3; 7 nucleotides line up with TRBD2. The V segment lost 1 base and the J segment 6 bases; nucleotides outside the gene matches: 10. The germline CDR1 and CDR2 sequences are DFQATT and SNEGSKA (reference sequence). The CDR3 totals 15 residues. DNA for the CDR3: TGCAGTGCTAGAGTCGGCGGGGGAGCAAGGGATACGCAGTATTTT. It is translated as CSARVGGGARDTQYF.

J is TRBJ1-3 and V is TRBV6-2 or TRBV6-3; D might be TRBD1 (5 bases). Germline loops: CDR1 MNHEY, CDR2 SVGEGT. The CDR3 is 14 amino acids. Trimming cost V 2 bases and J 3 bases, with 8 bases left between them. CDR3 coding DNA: TGTGCCAGCAGTTACGGCGACAGTGGAAACACCATATATTTT. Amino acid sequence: CASSYGDSGNTIYF.

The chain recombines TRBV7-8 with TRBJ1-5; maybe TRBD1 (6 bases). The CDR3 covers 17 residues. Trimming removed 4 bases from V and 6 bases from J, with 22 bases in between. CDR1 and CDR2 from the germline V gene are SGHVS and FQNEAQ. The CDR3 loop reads CASSSYRIAGGSQPQHF. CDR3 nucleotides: TGTGCCAGCAGCTCCTACCGTATCGCCGGGGGCAGTCAGCCCCAGCATTTT. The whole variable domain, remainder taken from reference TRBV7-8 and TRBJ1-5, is GAGVSQSPRYKVAKRGQDVALRCDPISGHVSLFWYQQALGQGPEFLTYFQNEAQLDKSGLPSDRFFAERPEGSVSTLKIQRTQQEDSAVYLCASSSYRIAGGSQPQHFGDGTRLSIL.

The CDR3 sequence: CASSSRTSGNSYNEQFF. CDR3 nucleotide sequence: TGTGCCAGTAGTTCAAGGACTAGCGGGAACTCCTACAATGAGCAGTTCTTC. The chain employs TRBV19 and TRBJ2-1; TRBD2 matches 12 bases. The ends lost 5 bases at V and 0 bases at J; junction bases unmatched: 5. The CDR3 is made up of 17 amino acids. The germline V gene encodes CDR1 LNHDA and CDR2 SQIVND (reference sequence).

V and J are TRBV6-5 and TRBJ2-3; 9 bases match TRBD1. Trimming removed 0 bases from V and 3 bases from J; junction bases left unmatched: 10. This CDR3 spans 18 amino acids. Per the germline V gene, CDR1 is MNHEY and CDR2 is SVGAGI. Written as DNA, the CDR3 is TGTGCCAGCAGTTACTCGAAGGGTAGGACAGGGGTAACAGATACGCAGTATTTT. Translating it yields CASSYSKGRTGVTDTQYF.

In DNA form, the CDR3 reads TGTGCCAGCAGTCACCGGACAGGTACGAAAAATCAGCCCCAGCATTTT. Residues: CASSHRTGTKNQPQHF. The rearrangement links TRBV27 to TRBJ1-5; 7 positions agree with TRBD1. The V segment lost 5 bases and the J segment 4 bases; nucleotides outside the gene matches: 11. The CDR3 is 16 residues long. Germline V lookup: CDR1 MNHEY, CDR2 SMNVEV (reference sequence).

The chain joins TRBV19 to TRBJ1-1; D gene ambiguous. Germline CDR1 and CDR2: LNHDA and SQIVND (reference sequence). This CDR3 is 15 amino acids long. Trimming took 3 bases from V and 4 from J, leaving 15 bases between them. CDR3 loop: CASSMRGVLGTEAFF. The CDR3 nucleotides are TGTGCCAGTAGTATGAGAGGTGTCTTGGGCACTGAAGCTTTCTTT. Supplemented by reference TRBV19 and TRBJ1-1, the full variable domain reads DGGITQSPKYLFRKEGQNVTLSCEQNLNHDAMYWYRQDPGQGLRLIYYSQIVNDFQKGDIAEGYSVSREKKESFPLTVTSAQKNPTAFYLCASSMRGVLGTEAFFGQGTRLTVV.

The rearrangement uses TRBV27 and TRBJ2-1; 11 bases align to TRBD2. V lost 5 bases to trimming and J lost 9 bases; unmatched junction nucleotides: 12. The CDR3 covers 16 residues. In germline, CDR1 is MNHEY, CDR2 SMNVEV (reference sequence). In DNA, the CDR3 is TGTGCCAGCAGTCTCCTTCCTAGCGGGAGGACGTCTGAGCAGTTCTTC. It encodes CASSLLPSGRTSEQFF.

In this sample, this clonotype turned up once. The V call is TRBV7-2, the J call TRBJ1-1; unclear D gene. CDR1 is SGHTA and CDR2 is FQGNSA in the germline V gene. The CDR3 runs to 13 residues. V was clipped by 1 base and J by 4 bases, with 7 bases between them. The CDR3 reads CASSLGSGTEAFF. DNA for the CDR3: TGTGCCAGCAGCTTAGGATCGGGCACTGAAGCTTTCTTT.

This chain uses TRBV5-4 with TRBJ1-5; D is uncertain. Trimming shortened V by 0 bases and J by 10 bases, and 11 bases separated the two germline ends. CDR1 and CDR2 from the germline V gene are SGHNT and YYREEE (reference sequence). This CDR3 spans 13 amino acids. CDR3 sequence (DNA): TGTGCCAGCAGCTTGGAGGGTGATCGACCCCAGCATTTT. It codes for CASSLEGDRPQHF.

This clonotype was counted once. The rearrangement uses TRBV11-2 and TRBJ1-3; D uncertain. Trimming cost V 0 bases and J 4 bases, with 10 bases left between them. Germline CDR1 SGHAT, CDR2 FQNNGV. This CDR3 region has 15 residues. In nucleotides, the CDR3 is TGTGCCAGCAGCTTAGAGGTGACCCTGGGAAACACCATATATTTT. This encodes CASSLEVTLGNTIYF.

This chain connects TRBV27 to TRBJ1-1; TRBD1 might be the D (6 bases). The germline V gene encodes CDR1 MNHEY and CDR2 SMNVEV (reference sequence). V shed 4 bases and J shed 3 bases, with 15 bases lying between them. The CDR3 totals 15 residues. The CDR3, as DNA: TGTGCCAGCAGTTCCGGACAGCCCCCTGACACTGAAGCTTTCTTT. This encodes CASSSGQPPDTEAFF.